This T cell receptor beta chain was identified during a study of cytomegalovirus exposure and HLA in healthy donors. Study results and caveats: Several V segments, TRBV6-2 and TRBV6-3 among them, could not be told apart and were dropped.

In the PCR, 60 Vbeta and 13 Jbeta primers were used. Data came from immunoSEQ multiplex PCR; TCRdb stores just in-frame clones and leaves some out. The sample lists 150,000 to 200,000 clones, roughly four fifths occurring once. CDR3 size: 12 residues. CDR1 and CDR2 from the germline V gene are MNHNY and SVGAGI (reference sequence). Trimming shortened V by 4 bases and J by 0 bases, and 2 bases separated the two germline ends. With respect to this clone: Its antigen is still unknown.

The sequenced material came from PBMCs. The chain uses TRBV6-6 and TRBJ2-3; D ambiguous. This receptor was obtained from a woman aged 25 to 45 in good health and CMV-seropositive. CDR3 amino acids: CASSSSTDTQYF. The CDR3 DNA reads TGTGCCAGCAGTTCTAGCACAGATACGCAGTATTTT.